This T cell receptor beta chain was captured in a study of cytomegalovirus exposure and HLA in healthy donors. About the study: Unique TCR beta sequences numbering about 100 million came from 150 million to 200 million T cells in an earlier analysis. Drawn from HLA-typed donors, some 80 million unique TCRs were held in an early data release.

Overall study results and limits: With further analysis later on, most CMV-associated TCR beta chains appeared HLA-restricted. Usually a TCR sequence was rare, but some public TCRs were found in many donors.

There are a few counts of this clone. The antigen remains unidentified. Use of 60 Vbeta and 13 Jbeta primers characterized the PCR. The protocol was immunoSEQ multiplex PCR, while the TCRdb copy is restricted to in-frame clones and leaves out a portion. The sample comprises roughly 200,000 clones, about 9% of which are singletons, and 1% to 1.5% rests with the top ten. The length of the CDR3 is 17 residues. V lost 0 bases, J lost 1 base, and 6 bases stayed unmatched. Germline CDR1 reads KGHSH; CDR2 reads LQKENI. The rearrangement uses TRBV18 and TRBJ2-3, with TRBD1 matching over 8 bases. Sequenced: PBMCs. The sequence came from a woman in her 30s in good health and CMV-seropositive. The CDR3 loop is CASSPPTGDPRTDTQYF. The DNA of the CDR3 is TGTGCCAGCTCACCACCGACAGGGGATCCCCGCACAGATACGCAGTATTTT.